The 26 T cell receptor beta chains below come from one sample, sequenced in a study of T cells in Graves' hyperthyroidism and ophthalmopathy (dated by TCRdb to the late 2010s). The library was produced with multiplex PCR. Reads for this sample came from an Illumina HiSeq 2000. The TCR beta CDR3 regions were amplified from the RNA transcripts. A first-round RT-PCR of the TCR CDR3 used the HTBI primer set with the Qiagen OneStep RT-PCR kit. TCRdb redid the processing of the public reads, applying fastp at Q25 and MiXCR, and retained in-frame beta chains. Entries are consolidated by CDR3 protein sequence, retaining the most common genes and DNA. This sample gives approximately 600,000 distinct CDR3 sequences in total; more than 11% of them show up just once. Jointly, the top ten make up almost 6% of the sample. Input material: blood. These receptors originate from a woman aged 30 to 39 with Graves' hyperthyroidism that later progressed to Graves' ophthalmopathy.

This clonotype came up a few times. J is TRBJ2-6 and V is TRBV5-1; the match to TRBD2 covers 9 bases. In germline, CDR1 is SGHRS, CDR2 YFSETQ. Trimming at V came to 4 bases and at J to 4 bases, leaving 12 bases not matched to a gene. The CDR3 consists of 18 residues. CDR3 nucleotide sequence: TGCGCCAGCAGCAAGGAGAGACTAGCGGAATCGGGGGCCAACGTCCTGACTTTC. Translating gives CASSKERLAESGANVLTF.

The chain recombines TRBV5-1 with TRBJ2-2, with 10 bases lining up with TRBD1. The junction had 2 bases not matched to a gene; V was cut back by 3 bases and J by 0 bases. Germline lookup yields CDR1 SGHRS and CDR2 YFSETQ. CDR3 size: 16 residues. The CDR3: CASSSTGGANTGELFF. CDR3 DNA sequence: TGCGCCAGCAGCTCGACAGGGGGCGCGAACACCGGGGAGCTGTTTTTT.

This clonotype was observed many times. Written as DNA, the CDR3 is TGTGCCAGCAGTTACTCGACCGGGGGACACGAGCAGTACTTC. It codes for CASSYSTGGHEQYF. This sequence joins TRBV6-6 and TRBJ2-7; TRBD2 is a possible D gene (6 bases). The length of the CDR3 is 14 residues. Germline V lookup: CDR1 MNHNY, CDR2 SVGAGI (reference sequence). Trimming removed 0 bases at V and 5 bases at J, with 11 bases between.

For this clonotype: This clone may be a read error of a much larger clone one base away. V usage is TRBV30 and J usage is TRBJ1-1; D unclear. V gave up 2 bases and J gave up 1 base, with 8 bases separating them. The CDR3 contains 13 residues. CDR1 is GTSNPN and CDR2 is SVGIG in the germline V gene (reference sequence). DNA of the CDR3: TGTGCCTGGAGTCAGGTGGCGAACACTGAAGCTTTCTTT. This gives the protein CAWSQVANTEAFF.

This clonotype was seen many times. The chain is built from TRBV3-1 and TRBJ2-7; 7 bases line up with TRBD2. CDR3 length: 14 residues. From germline, CDR1 is LGHDT and CDR2 YNNKEL (reference sequence). J gave up 7 bases and V 2 bases, and 8 bases lay outside the gene matches. This CDR3 is CASSQLGGRGEQYF. The CDR3 DNA is TGTGCCAGCAGCCAACTCGGGGGGAGAGGTGAGCAGTACTTC.

This clonotype was seen repeatedly, ten times or more. The rearrangement uses TRBV4-1 and TRBJ2-7, with D perhaps assigned TRBD1 or TRBD2 (5 bases each). The V gene lost 0 bases and the J gene lost 5 bases, with 17 bases spanning the gap. The CDR3 loop spans 16 amino acids. Germline V lookup: CDR1 MGHRA, CDR2 YSYEKL. CDR3 coding DNA: TGCGCCAGCAGCCAAGATCCCGACTGGGGGAGCGACGAGCAGTACTTC. This codes for CASSQDPDWGSDEQYF.

The chain employs TRBV3-2 and TRBJ1-6; the table's D call, TRBD1, was not checked against the DNA. TRBV3-2 is recorded as a pseudogene. CDR3 size: 17 residues. The CDR3 DNA is TGTGCCAGCAGCTCTAACAGGGGGCTAGGGTATAATTCACCCCTCCACTTT. As protein: CASSSNRGLGYNSPLHF.

Note on this clonotype: One end of the junction varies from germline; a read error may be responsible. CDR3 nucleotides: TGTGCCAGTATCCAAACAGCGATCACTGAAGATTTCTTT. Its protein is CASIQTAITEDFF. The V gene is TRBV19, the J gene TRBJ1-1; D gene ambiguous. The CDR3 spans 13 residues. CDR1 is LNHDA and CDR2 is SQIVND in the germline V gene (reference sequence).

This clonotype was picked up many times. The V gene is TRBV5-1, the J gene TRBJ2-1; the D gene is possibly TRBD2 (5 bases). Trimming pared 7 bases from V and 3 bases from J, leaving 17 bases between. This CDR3 is built from 15 residues. CDR1 is SGHRS and CDR2 is YFSETQ in the germline V gene. This chain's CDR3 is CASGLMGGYYNEQFF. The CDR3 DNA reads TGCGCCAGCGGGCTGATGGGCGGGTACTACAATGAGCAGTTCTTC.

V and J are TRBV13 and TRBJ2-2; 7 bases match TRBD1. The CDR3 contains 15 residues. With V trimmed by 0 bases and J by 6 bases, 4 bases remained unmatched. The germline gives CDR1 PRHDT, CDR2 FYEKMQ (reference sequence). CDR3 in amino acids: CASSLGTTGPGELFF. The CDR3 DNA follows: TGTGCCAGCAGCTTAGGAACGACAGGGCCCGGGGAGCTGTTTTTT.

This clonotype was picked up a small number of times. The chain combines TRBV20-1 with TRBJ2-7; 10 bases map to TRBD2. Trimming took 5 bases from V and 5 from J; bases not matched to a gene: 9. The CDR3 runs 14 residues. Germline V CDR1 and CDR2: DFQATT, SNEGSKA (reference sequence). The CDR3 sequence: CSAFNSGRLHEQYF. For the CDR3, the DNA is TGCAGTGCTTTTAATAGCGGGAGGCTCCACGAGCAGTACTTC.

This clonotype has just a few counts. Given a much more abundant clone one base away, this may be a read error. V is TRBV15 and J is TRBJ1-3; D unresolved. Germline CDR1 LNHNV, CDR2 YYDKDF (reference sequence). The CDR3 has 17 amino acids. The CDR3 is CVTSRETSGNSGNTIYF. As DNA, the CDR3 is TGTGTCACCAGCAGAGAAACGTCAGGAAATTCTGGAAACACCATATATTTT.

Many counts were recorded for this clonotype. V is TRBV2 and J is TRBJ1-5; D may be TRBD1 (5 bases). Germline V CDR1 and CDR2: SNHLY, FYNNEI. Trimming left V 7 bases short and J 1 base short, with 14 bases between. This CDR3 has 15 residues. As DNA, the CDR3 is TGTGCCAGCAATCCCCGGGAGGGGAGCAATCAGCCCCAGCATTTT. This translates into CASNPREGSNQPQHF.

This clonotype was seen many times. The J gene is TRBJ1-4, the V gene TRBV6-5; 7 bases are shared with TRBD1. Unmatched junction bases numbered 9, after V lost 0 bases and J lost 8 bases. This CDR3 has 16 residues. Germline loops: CDR1 MNHEY, CDR2 SVGAGI. Here the CDR3 DNA reads TGTGCCAGCAGTTACTCGAGGGCAGGGGGACGGGAAAAACTGTTTTTT. It specifies CASSYSRAGGREKLFF.

This clonotype was counted many times. The V gene is TRBV11-3, the J gene TRBJ2-1, with D unclear. CDR3 length: 13 residues. The V gene's germline CDR1 is SGHNT and CDR2 YENEEA. Trimming removed 2 bases from V and 6 bases from J, with 8 bases in between. The CDR3 DNA reads TGTGCCAGCAGCTTATTTGAAAGCAATGAGCAGTTCTTC. This translates into CASSLFESNEQFF. Together with reference TRBV11-3 and TRBJ2-1, the CDR3 gives the full variable domain: EAGVVQSPRYKIIEKKQPVAFWCNPISGHNTLYWYLQNLGQGPELLIRYENEEAVDDSQLPKDRFSAERLKGVDSTLKIQPAELGDSAVYLCASSLFESNEQFFGPGTRLTVL.

This clonotype was observed many times. CDR3 DNA sequence: TGTGCCAGCAGCCCTGTTATCCCATCTGAGACCCAGTACTTC. The encoded protein is CASSPVIPSETQYF. This chain links TRBV14 with TRBJ2-5, with unresolved D. This CDR3 is built from 14 residues. Germline CDR1 SGHDN, CDR2 FVKESK. V gave up 4 bases and J gave up 5 bases, with 14 bases separating them.

This clonotype has more than one count but fewer than ten. The rearrangement uses TRBV27 and TRBJ2-7; TRBD2 agrees at 7 bases. V gave up 4 bases and J gave up 3 bases; unmatched junction bases: 9. This CDR3 has 15 residues. Germline V lookup: CDR1 MNHEY, CDR2 SMNVEV (reference sequence). This CDR3 is CASSSSAGSIYEQYF. CDR3 in DNA: TGTGCCAGCAGTTCCTCAGCGGGATCGATCTACGAGCAGTACTTC.

This clonotype occurred many times. In nucleotides, the CDR3 is TGTGCCAGCAGCTTGGTAACGGATGGCTACACCTTC. Translation: CASSLVTDGYTF. The chain joins TRBV7-9 to TRBJ1-2; D not resolved. The CDR3 consists of 12 residues. V dropped 3 bases and J dropped 6 bases, with 8 bases sitting between them. Germline assignment: CDR1 SEHNR and CDR2 FQNEAQ (reference sequence).

This clonotype was detected only a few times. This chain joins TRBV5-5 and TRBJ2-5; perhaps TRBD2 as D (6 bases). Deletions cut 1 base from V and 1 base from J, with 11 bases between. Germline CDR1 reads SGHKS; CDR2 reads YYEKEE (reference sequence). The CDR3 runs 15 residues. The CDR3 DNA follows: TGTGCCAGCAGCTTGACGGACTATCTCCAAGAGACCCAGTACTTC. Translating gives CASSLTDYLQETQYF.

At least ten counts were recorded for this clonotype. V gene TRBV7-9 combines with J gene TRBJ2-3; 7 positions agree with TRBD1. The CDR3 runs 15 residues. Germline-derived CDR1 and CDR2 are SEHNR and FQNEAQ (reference sequence). Unmatched junction bases numbered 9, after V lost 4 bases and J lost 5 bases. CDR3 region: CASSSTQGVGDTQYF. In DNA form, the CDR3 reads TGTGCCAGCAGCTCTACGCAGGGGGTAGGAGATACGCAGTATTTT. Together with reference TRBV7-9 and TRBJ2-3, the CDR3 gives the full variable domain: DTGVSQNPRHKITKRGQNVTFRCDPISEHNRLYWYRQTLGQGPEFLTYFQNEAQLEKSRLLSDRFSAERPKGSFSTLEIQRTEQGDSAMYLCASSSTQGVGDTQYFGPGTRLTVL.

At least ten counts were recorded for this clonotype. The DNA of the CDR3 is TGTGCCAGCAGTACACAGGGTTACCCCTACGAGCAGTACTTC. Its translation is CASSTQGYPYEQYF. The chain carries TRBV27 and TRBJ2-7, with D tentatively TRBD1 (6 bases). Germline lookup yields CDR1 MNHEY and CDR2 SMNVEV (reference sequence). Trimming shortened V by 5 bases and J by 2 bases, and 13 bases separated the two germline ends. CDR3 length: 14 amino acids.

Many counts were recorded for this clonotype. The CDR3 nucleotides are TGTGCCAGCAGTGGGGACAGGGGGCTTGATACGCAGTATTTT. It yields the protein CASSGDRGLDTQYF. The genes are TRBV2 and TRBJ2-3; 12 nucleotides line up with TRBD1. The CDR3 totals 14 residues. Germline lookup yields CDR1 SNHLY and CDR2 FYNNEI. V trimming: 4 bases; J trimming: 6 bases; junction bases outside the gene matches: 2.

This clonotype has a handful of counts. The gene calls are TRBV6-1 and TRBJ2-7; 13 nucleotides match TRBD2. Losses at the gene ends were 4 bases for V and 3 bases for J; bases not matched to a gene: 12. The length of the CDR3 is 18 residues. Germline V gives CDR1 MNHNS, CDR2 SASEGT. CDR3 nucleotides: TGTGCCAGCAGTGTACTTATCGGGACTAGCGGGAAAGACTACGAGCAGTACTTC. This translates into CASSVLIGTSGKDYEQYF.

In the case of this clonotype: This could be a read error, since a much larger clone is one nucleotide away. The chain uses TRBV13 and TRBJ2-7; 10 positions match TRBD1. The CDR3 runs to 15 residues. Germline V CDR1 and CDR2: PRHDT, FYEKMQ (reference sequence). The CDR3 region is CASSPPDRGSYERYF. The CDR3 DNA reads as TGTGCCAGCAGCCCTCCGGACAGGGGGTCCTACGAGCGGTACTTC.

Details on this clonotype: This may be a read error: a much more frequent sequence differs by one nucleotide. J is TRBJ1-2 and V is TRBV10-3; 10 bases line up with TRBD1. Trimming cost V 7 bases and J 5 bases; bases outside gene matches: 13. The CDR3 loop spans 16 amino acids. From germline, CDR1 is ENHRY and CDR2 SYGVKD. The CDR3 DNA sequence: TGTGCCATCAATCCGAGACAGGGGGCTATAGGGTATGGCTACACCTTC. Translating it yields CAINPRQGAIGYGYTF.

The chain combines TRBV6-1 with TRBJ1-2; D possibly corresponds to TRBD1 (5 bases). Germline CDR1 and CDR2: MNHNS and SASEGT. Trimming stripped 6 bases from V and 7 bases from J, with 18 bases between. This CDR3 has 14 residues. The CDR3 nucleotides are TGTGCCAGCAGCCACGGGACGATCGACACTGGCTACACCTTC. It yields the protein CASSHGTIDTGYTF.